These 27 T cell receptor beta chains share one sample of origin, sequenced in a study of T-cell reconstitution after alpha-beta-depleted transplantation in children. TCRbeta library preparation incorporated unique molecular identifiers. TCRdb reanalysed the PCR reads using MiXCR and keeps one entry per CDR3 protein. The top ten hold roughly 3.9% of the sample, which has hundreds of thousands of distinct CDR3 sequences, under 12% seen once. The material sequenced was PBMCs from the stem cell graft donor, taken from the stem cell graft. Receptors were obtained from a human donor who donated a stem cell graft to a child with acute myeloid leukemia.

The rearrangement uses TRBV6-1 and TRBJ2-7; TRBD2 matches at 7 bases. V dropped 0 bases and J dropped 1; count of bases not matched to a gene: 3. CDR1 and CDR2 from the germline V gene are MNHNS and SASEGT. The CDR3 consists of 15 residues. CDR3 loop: CASSEAGGFSYEQYF. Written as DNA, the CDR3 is TGTGCCAGCAGTGAAGCGGGAGGGTTTTCCTACGAGCAGTACTTC.

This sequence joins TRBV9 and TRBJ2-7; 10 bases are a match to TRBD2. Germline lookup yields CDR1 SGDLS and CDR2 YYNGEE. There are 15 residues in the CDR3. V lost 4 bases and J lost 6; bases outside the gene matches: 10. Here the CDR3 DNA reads TGTGCCAGCAGCCAATCTAGCGGGAGATACTTCGAGCAGTACTTC. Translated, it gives CASSQSSGRYFEQYF. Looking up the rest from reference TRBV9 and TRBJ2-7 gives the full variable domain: DSGVTQTPKHLITATGQRVTLRCSPRSGDLSVYWYQQSLDQGLQFLIQYYNGEERAKGNILERFSAQQFPDLHSELNLSSLELGDSALYFCASSQSSGRYFEQYFGPGTRLTVT.

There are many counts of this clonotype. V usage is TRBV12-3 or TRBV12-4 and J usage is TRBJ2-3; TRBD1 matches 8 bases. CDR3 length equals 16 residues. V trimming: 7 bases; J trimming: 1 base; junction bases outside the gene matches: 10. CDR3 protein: CASTNQAGGGTDTQYF. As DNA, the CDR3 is TGTGCCAGCACCAATCAGGCAGGGGGCGGCACAGATACGCAGTATTTT.

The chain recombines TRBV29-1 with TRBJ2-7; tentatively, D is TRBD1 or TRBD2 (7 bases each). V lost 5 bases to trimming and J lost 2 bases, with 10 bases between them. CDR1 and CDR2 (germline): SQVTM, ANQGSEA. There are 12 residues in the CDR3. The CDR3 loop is CSVQGGTYEQYF. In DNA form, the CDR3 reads TGCAGCGTTCAGGGGGGGACCTACGAGCAGTACTTC.

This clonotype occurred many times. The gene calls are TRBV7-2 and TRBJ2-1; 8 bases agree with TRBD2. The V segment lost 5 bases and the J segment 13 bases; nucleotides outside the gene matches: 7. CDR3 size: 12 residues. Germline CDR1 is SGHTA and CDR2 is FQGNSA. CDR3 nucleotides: TGTGCCAGCAGCCCTGGGACTAGGACTCAGTTCTTC. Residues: CASSPGTRTQFF.

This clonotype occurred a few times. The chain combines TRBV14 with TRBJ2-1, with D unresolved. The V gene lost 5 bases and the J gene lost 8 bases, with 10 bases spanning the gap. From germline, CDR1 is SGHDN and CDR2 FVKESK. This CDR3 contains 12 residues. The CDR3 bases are TGTGCCAGCAGCTCCCGGGCCCATGAGCAGTTCTTC. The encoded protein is CASSSRAHEQFF.

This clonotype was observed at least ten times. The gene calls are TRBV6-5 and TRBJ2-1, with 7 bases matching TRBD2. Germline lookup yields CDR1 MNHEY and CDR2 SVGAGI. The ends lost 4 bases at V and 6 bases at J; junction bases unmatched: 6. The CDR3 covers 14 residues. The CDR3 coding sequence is TGTGCCAGCAGTTGGGGCGGGAGTGGCAATGAGCAGTTCTTC. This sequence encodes CASSWGGSGNEQFF.

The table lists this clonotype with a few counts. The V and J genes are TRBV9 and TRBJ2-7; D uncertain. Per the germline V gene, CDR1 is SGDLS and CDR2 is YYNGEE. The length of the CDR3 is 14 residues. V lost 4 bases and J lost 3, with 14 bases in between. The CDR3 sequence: CASSPNADHYEQYF. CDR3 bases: TGTGCCAGCAGCCCGAACGCCGATCACTACGAGCAGTACTTC.

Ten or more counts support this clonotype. The CDR3 nucleotides read TGTGCCAGCAGGCGGGACTCCAACACAGATACGCAGTATTTT. Protein sequence: CASRRDSNTDTQYF. The chain carries TRBV3-1 and TRBJ2-3; D is possibly TRBD2 (6 bases). The germline V and J ends were trimmed by 6 bases and 2 bases, with 12 bases remaining between them. The CDR3 totals 14 residues. The germline V gene encodes CDR1 LGHDT and CDR2 YNNKEL (reference sequence).

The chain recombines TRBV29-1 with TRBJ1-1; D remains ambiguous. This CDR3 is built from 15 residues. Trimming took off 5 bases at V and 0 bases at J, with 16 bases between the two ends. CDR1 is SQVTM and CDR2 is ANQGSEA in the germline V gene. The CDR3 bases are TGCAGCGTTCAGGTTCCTCGGCCCATGAACACTGAAGCTTTCTTT. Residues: CSVQVPRPMNTEAFF.

The CDR3 here is CSARDQRAPVAETQYF. DNA of the CDR3: TGCAGTGCTAGAGATCAGAGGGCTCCCGTCGCTGAGACCCAGTACTTC. V and J are TRBV20-1 and TRBJ2-5; a weak D match, TRBD2 (5 bases). This CDR3 is built from 16 residues. Per germline, CDR1 DFQATT and CDR2 SNEGSKA (reference sequence). Trimming left V 0 bases short and J 5 bases short, with 19 bases between.

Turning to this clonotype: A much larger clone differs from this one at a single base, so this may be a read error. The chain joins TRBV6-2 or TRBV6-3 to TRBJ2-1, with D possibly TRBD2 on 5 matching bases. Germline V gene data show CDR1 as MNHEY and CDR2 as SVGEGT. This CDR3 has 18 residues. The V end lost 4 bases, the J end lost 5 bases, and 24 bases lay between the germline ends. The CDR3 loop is CASSSESGSGLPHNEQFF. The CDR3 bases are TGTGCCAGCAGTTCTGAGTCGGGATCGGGCCTACCCCACAATGAGCAGTTCTTC.

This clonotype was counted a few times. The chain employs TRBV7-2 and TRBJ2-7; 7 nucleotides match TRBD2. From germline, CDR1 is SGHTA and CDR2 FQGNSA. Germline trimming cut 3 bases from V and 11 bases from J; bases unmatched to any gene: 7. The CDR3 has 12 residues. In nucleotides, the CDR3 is TGTGCCAGCAGCTTGGGGCTGGGAGGGGAGTACTTC. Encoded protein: CASSLGLGGEYF.

The CDR3 region has the DNA TGTGCCACCAGTGAAACGGACAGTCAAGAGACCCAGTACTTC. Its translation: CATSETDSQETQYF. J is TRBJ2-5 and V is TRBV24-1; tentatively, D is TRBD1 (6 bases). The V end was cut by 4 bases, the J end by 2 bases, with 10 bases between. The CDR3 length is 14 residues. The germline CDR1 and CDR2 sequences are KGHDR and SFDVKD.

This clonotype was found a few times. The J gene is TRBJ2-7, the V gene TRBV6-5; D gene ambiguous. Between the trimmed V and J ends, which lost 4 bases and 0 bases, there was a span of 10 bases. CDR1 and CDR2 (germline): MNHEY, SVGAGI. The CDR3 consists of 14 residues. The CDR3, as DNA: TGTGCCAGCAGTTTAAGTTTCGGCTCCTACGAGCAGTACTTC. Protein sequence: CASSLSFGSYEQYF.

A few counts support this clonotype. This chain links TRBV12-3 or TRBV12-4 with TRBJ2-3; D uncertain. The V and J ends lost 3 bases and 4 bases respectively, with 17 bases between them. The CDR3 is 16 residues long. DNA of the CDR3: TGTGCCAGCAGTTTCTCATCAGGCGGTAGGGCAGATACGCAGTATTTT. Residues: CASSFSSGGRADTQYF.

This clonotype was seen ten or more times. CDR3 in amino acids: CASSPLAGENYNEQFF. The DNA for the CDR3 is TGTGCCAGCAGTCCACTAGCGGGAGAGAACTACAATGAGCAGTTCTTC. The V and J genes are TRBV12-3 or TRBV12-4 and TRBJ2-1; 11 nucleotides agree with TRBD2. This CDR3 is 16 amino acids long. V was pared by 5 bases and J by 3 bases, with 6 bases of the junction left unmatched.

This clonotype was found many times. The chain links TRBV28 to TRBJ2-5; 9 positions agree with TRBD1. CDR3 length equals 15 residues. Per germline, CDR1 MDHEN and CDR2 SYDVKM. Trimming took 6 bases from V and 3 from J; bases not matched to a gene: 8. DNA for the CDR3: TGTGCCAGCAGCCCACTCGGGACAGGGAAAGAGACCCAGTACTTC. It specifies CASSPLGTGKETQYF.

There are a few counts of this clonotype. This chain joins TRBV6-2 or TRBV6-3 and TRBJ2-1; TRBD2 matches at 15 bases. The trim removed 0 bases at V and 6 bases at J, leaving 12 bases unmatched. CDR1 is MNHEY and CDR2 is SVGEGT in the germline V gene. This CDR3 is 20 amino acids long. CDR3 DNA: TGTGCCAGCAGTTACTCAAGGACTAGCGGGAGGGCCTATCTGGTCAATGAGCAGTTCTTC. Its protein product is CASSYSRTSGRAYLVNEQFF.

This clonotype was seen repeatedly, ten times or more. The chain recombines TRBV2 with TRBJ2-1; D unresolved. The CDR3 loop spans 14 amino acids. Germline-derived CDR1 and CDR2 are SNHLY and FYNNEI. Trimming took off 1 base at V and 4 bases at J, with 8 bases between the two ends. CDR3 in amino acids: CASSEGPGYNEQFF. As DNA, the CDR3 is TGTGCCAGCAGTGAAGGACCGGGTTACAATGAGCAGTTCTTC.

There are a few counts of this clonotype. CDR3: CASSSGTASNQPQHF. The DNA for the CDR3 is TGTGCCAGCAGCTCCGGGACCGCCAGCAATCAGCCCCAGCATTTT. The chain is built from TRBV7-9 and TRBJ1-5; tentative D call: TRBD1 (5 bases). CDR3 length: 15 amino acids. V lost 4 bases and J lost 1, with 11 bases in between. Germline V gene lookup returns CDR1 SEHNR and CDR2 FQNEAQ (reference sequence).

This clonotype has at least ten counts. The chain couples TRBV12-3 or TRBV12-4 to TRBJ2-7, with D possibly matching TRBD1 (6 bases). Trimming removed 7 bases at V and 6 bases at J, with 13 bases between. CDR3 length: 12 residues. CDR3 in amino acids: CASMRGIGEQYF. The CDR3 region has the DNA TGTGCCAGCATGAGGGGGATTGGCGAGCAGTACTTC.

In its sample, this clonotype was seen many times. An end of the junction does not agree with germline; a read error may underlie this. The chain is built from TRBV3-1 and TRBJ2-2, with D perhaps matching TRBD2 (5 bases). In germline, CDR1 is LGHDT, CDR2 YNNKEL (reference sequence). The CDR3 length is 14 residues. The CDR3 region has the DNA TGTGCCAGCAGCCAAGTCCTGTGGACCGGGGAGCGGTTTTTT. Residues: CASSQVLWTGERFF.

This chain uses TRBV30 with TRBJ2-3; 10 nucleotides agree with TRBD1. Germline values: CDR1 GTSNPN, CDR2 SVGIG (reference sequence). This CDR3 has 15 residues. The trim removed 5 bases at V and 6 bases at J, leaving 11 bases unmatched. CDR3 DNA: TGTGCCTGGGACGCCGGGGGACAGGGGTGGGATACGCAGTATTTT. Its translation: CAWDAGGQGWDTQYF.

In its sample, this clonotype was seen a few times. CDR3 loop: CASIPPGQLNYGYTF. CDR3 sequence (DNA): TGTGCCAGCATCCCGCCGGGACAGTTGAATTATGGCTACACCTTC. This chain uses TRBV2 with TRBJ1-2, with TRBD1 matching 7 bases. J gave up 5 bases and V 7 bases, and 13 bases lay outside the gene matches. Germline V CDR1 and CDR2: SNHLY, FYNNEI. The CDR3 consists of 15 residues.

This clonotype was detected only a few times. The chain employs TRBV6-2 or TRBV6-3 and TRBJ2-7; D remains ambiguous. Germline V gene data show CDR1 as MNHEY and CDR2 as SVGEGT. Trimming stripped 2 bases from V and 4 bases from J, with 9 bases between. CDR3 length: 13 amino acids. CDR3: CASSYPPGYEQYF. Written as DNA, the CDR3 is TGTGCCAGCAGTTACCCCCCCGGGTACGAGCAGTACTTC.

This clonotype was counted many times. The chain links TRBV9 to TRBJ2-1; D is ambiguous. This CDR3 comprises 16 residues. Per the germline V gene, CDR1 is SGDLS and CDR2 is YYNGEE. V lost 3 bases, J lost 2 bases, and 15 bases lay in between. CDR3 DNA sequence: TGTGCCAGCAGCGCCTCCCTGGTACCACCCTACAATGAGCAGTTCTTC. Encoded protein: CASSASLVPPYNEQFF.